This TCR beta chain was recovered during a study of early T cells in non-severe SARS-CoV-2 infection. Study-level findings and limits: Private and CD4 specificities were missed by VDJdb matching, skewed to anti-spike CD8.

Comment on this clonotype: Its specificity is not known.

Losses at the gene ends were 6 bases for V and 7 bases for J; bases not matched to a gene: 7. The CDR3 runs to 15 residues. Looked up from germline, CDR1 is MNHEY and CDR2 is SVGEGT. MiXCR, run by TCRdb on the 5' RACE reads, gives a single entry per CDR3 protein. The sample consists of around 98,000 distinct CDR3 sequences, approximately 11% of them appearing once. Sequencing was done on a sample of whole blood. V is TRBV6-2 or TRBV6-3 and J is TRBJ1-6, with TRBD1 matching 9 bases. This clonotype was sampled from an adult who was a healthcare worker with PCR-confirmed SARS-CoV-2 infection or an uninfected control (not recorded which). CDR3 DNA sequence: TGTGCCAGCAGGACACAGGGGGCCAGGAATTCACCCCTCCACTTT. Protein sequence: CASRTQGARNSPLHF.